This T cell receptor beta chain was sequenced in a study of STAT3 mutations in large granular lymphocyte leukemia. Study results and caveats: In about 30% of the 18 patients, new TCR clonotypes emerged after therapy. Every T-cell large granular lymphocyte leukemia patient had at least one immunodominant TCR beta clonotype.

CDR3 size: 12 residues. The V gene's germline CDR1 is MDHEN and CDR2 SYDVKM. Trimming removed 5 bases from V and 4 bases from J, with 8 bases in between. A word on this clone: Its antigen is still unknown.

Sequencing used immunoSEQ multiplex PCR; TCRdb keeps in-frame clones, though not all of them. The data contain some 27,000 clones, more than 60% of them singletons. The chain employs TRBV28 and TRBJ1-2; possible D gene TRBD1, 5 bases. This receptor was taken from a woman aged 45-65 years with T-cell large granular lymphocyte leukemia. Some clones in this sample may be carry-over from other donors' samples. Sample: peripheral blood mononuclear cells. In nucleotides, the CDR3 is TGTGCCAGCAGTGGGGCGAGCTATGGCTACACCTTC. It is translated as CASSGASYGYTF.